This section outlines one T cell receptor (beta chain) sequence together with its context. There is no known antigen for this receptor. No qualities accompany the bases; no much larger clone lies one base away. A robust, sensitive protocol for the amplification, sequencing and analysis of TCRs was described in the study, in which 3' ligation of a UMI-containing oligonucleotide to TCR cDNA was used. For whole blood analysis, about 2.4 ml of peripheral blood was drawn from adult healthy volunteers into Tempus tubes, and RNA was extracted according to the manufacturer's instructions. Before reverse transcription, total RNA that had not been cell sorted was treated with RQ1 DNase, with a target input of roughly 1 to 1000 ng. To check how robust the pipeline was in samples where T cells make up a minority population, libraries were built from skin biopsies and whole blood. The protocol used for the library was 5' RACE. The ligated cDNA was amplified by four rounds of PCR, in which nested alpha and beta constant region primers were used together with the SP2 primer. TCR RNA was reverse transcribed with SuperScript IV using alpha and beta constant region primers for the blood and skin samples. An oligonucleotide carrying the Illumina SP2 primer and a UMI was ligated to the cDNA 3' end using T4 RNA ligase 1. To prevent hairpin formation, the 12-nucleotide UMI was made up of two random hexamers with an eight-base spacer between them. TCR alpha and beta chain libraries were processed separately from the second PCR onward, with dual indexing for multiplexing. After pooling, the indexed libraries were analyzed by capillary electrophoresis and sequenced on either an Illumina MiSeq or NextSeq. To boost base diversity and improve cluster recognition, PhiX DNA at about 5-8% was spiked into the libraries. From the authors' description of their analysis: Demultiplexor pulled UMIs out of read 2, joined the UMIs with the TCR sequence from read 1, and separated reads according to sample indices. V and J genes and V-J junctions were identified by Decombinator, and each TCR was assigned a five-part identifier that included V and J deletions. UMIs were used by Collapsinator to correct sequencing errors and PCR amplification heterogeneity, so that a UMI-based abundance was obtained for each TCR. Identifiers were converted to nucleotide sequence by CDR3Translator and translated to amino acids, and CDR3 regions were extracted on the basis of terminal motifs. Error-corrected counts of alpha and beta TCRs from blood and skin were compared after being normalized to the amount of input RNA. The public sequencing data were trimmed at Q25 with fastp and processed into clonotypes with MiXCR by TCRdb, which kept only in-frame beta chains. Each CDR3 protein gets just one entry, which takes the most common genes and DNA from the rows behind it. The V and J calls, along with clone size, are taken from TCRdb and not from the paper's own processing. The sample contains 50,000 to 65,000 distinct CDR3 sequences, under 10% of them found a single time. Together, the top ten hold about 8.9% of the sample.

The data belong to a study of naive and memory T cell subsets (dated by TCRdb to the late 2010s). Some background on the complete study: The figure summarizing these samples reported about 10 blood donors, 7 tuberculin skin test biopsies and 3 saline control biopsies. PCR2 was typically performed as a SYBR Green qPCR that was stopped at a set threshold, although end-point PCR (around 6 cycles) could be used instead for low-input samples. The study at large found these results: The RNA-based method was acknowledged to be potentially sensitive to changes in TCR transcripts with T cell activation and differentiation.

CDR1 and CDR2 are read off the germline V gene as LGHNA and YNFKEQ. There are 16 amino acids in the CDR3, from cysteine to phenylalanine inclusive. Kept here is only the CDR3 DNA, which spans 48 bases and is read in frame from base 1. Trimming leaves V shorter by 4 bases and J shorter by 1 base, with the junction holding 8 bases beyond the gene matches. The V and J segments used are TRBV4-2 and TRBJ1-1, with 8 bases in between that match TRBD1. This clonotype was sampled from a female donor in good health. The bases are TGTGCCAGCAGCCTAAGGGACAGGAGCAGGAACACTGAAGCTTTCTTT. Its translation reads: CASSLRDRSRNTEAFF.